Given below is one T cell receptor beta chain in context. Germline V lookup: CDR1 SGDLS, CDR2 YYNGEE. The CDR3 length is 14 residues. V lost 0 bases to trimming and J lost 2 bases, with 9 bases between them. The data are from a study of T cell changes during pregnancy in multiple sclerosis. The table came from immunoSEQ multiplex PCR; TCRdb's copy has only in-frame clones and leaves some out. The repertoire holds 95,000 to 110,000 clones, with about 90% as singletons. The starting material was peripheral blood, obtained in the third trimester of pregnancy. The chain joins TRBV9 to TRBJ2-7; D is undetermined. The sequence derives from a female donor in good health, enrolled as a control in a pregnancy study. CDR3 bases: TGTGCCAGCAGCGTAGGTTCTCTAACCTACGAGCAGTACTTC. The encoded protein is CASSVGSLTYEQYF.